The 3 T cell receptor beta chains given below trace back to one sample, sequenced in a study of T-cell memory formation after mild COVID-19. TCRdb re-analysed the 5' RACE reads in MiXCR, keeping a single row per CDR3 protein. The table shows 120,000 to 150,000 distinct CDR3 sequences, with over 6% occurring only once. Sequencing used PBMCs or a T cell subset sorted from them (not recorded which). The receptors derive from an adult woman who had mild COVID-19 (a few samples of this study predate the infection). Cell type and time point are not known.

This chain connects TRBV12-3 or TRBV12-4 to TRBJ2-3, with D tentatively TRBD1 or TRBD2 (5 bases each). V was pared by 5 bases and J by 1 base, with 13 bases between. CDR3 size: 15 residues. The CDR3 DNA sequence: TGTGCCAGCAGTCCCCCGGGGCCCCGCACAGATACGCAGTATTTT. Protein product: CASSPPGPRTDTQYF.

CDR3 sequence reads: CASSLGGANTDTQYF. As DNA, the CDR3 is TGCGCCAGCAGCTTGGGGGGAGCTAACACAGATACGCAGTATTTT. V is TRBV5-1 and J is TRBJ2-3; tentative D call: TRBD2 (5 bases). The V end was cut by 0 bases, the J end by 2 bases, with 10 bases between. The CDR3 spans 15 residues. Germline CDR1 reads SGHRS; CDR2 reads YFSETQ.

The chain combines TRBV6-1 with TRBJ2-2, with a weak D call TRBD1 (6 bases). Trimming took 7 bases from V and 1 from J, leaving 10 bases between them. The CDR3 runs 14 residues. CDR1 is MNHNS, CDR2 SASEGT, per germline. CDR3 region: CASILTGNTGELFF. CDR3 DNA sequence: TGTGCCAGCATCCTGACAGGGAACACCGGGGAGCTGTTTTTT.